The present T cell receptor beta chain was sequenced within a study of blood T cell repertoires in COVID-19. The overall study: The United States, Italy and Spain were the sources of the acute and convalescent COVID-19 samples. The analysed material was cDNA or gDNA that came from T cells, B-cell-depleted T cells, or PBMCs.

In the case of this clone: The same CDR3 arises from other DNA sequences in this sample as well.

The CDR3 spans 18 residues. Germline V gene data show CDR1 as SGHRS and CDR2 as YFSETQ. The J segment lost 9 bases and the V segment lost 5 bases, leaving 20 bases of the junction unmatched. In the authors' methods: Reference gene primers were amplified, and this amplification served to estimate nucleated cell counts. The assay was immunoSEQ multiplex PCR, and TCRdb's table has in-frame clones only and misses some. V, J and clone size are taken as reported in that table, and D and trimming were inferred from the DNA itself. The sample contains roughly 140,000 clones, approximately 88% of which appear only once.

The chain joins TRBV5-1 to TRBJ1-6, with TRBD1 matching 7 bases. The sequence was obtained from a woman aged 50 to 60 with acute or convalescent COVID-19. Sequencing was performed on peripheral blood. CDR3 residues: CASSLNSAAEGAGSPLHF. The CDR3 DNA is TGCGCCAGCAGTTTGAACTCGGCCGCTGAGGGGGCAGGTTCACCCCTCCACTTT. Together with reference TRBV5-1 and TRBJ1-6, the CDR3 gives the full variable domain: KAGVTQTPRYLIKTRGQQVTLSCSPISGHRSVSWYQQTPGQGLQFLFEYFSETQRNKGNFPGRFSGRQFSNSRSEMNVSTLELGDSALYLCASSLNSAAEGAGSPLHFGNGTRLTVT.